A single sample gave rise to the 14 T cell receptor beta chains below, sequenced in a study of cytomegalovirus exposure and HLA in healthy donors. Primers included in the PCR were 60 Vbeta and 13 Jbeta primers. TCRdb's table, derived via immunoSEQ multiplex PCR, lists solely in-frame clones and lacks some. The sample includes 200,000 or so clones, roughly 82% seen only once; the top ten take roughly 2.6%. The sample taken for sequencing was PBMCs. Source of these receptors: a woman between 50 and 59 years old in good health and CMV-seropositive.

Here the CDR3 reads CASTINRGGTEAFF. The DNA of the CDR3 is TGTGCCAGCACCATTAACAGGGGCGGCACTGAAGCTTTCTTT. The chain joins TRBV6-6 to TRBJ1-1; 7 bases map to TRBD1. CDR3 length: 14 amino acids. The trim removed 7 bases at V and 4 bases at J, leaving 9 bases unmatched. Germline V gene lookup returns CDR1 MNHNY and CDR2 SVGAGI (reference sequence).

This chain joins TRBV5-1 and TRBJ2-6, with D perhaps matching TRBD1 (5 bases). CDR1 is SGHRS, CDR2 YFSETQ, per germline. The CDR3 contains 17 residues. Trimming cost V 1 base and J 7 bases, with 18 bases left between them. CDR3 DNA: TGCGCCAGCAGCTTGCTCTTGGACACCCAAAGCGCCAACGTCCTGACTTTC. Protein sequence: CASSLLLDTQSANVLTF.

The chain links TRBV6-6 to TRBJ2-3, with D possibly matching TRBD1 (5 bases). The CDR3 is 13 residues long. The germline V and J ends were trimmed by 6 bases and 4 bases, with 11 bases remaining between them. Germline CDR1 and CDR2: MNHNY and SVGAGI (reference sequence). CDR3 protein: CASSWTPPDTQYF. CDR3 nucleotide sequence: TGTGCCAGCAGCTGGACACCCCCAGATACGCAGTATTTT.

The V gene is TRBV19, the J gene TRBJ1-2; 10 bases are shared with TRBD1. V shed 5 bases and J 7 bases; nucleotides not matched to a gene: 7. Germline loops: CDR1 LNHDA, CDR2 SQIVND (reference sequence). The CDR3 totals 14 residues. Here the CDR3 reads CASSDQTGGLGYTF. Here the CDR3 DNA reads TGTGCCAGTAGTGATCAGACAGGGGGCCTTGGCTACACCTTC.

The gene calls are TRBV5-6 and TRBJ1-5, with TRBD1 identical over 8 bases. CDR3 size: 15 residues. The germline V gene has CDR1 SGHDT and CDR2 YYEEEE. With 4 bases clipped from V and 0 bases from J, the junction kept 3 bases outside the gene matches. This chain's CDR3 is CASSLGQASNQPQHF. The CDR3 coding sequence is TGTGCCAGCAGCCTGGGACAGGCTAGCAATCAGCCCCAGCATTTT. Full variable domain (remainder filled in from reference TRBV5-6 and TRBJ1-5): DAGVTQSPTHLIKTRGQQVTLRCSPKSGHDTVSWYQQALGQGPQFIFQYYEEEERQRGNFPDRFSGHQFPNYSSELNVNALLLGDSALYLCASSLGQASNQPQHFGDGTRLSIL.

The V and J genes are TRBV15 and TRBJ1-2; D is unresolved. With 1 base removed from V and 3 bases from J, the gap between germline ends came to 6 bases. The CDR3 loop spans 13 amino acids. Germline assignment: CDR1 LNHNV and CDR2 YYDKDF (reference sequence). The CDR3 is CATSRVVDYGYTF. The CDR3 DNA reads TGTGCCACCAGCAGAGTGGTAGACTATGGCTACACCTTC.

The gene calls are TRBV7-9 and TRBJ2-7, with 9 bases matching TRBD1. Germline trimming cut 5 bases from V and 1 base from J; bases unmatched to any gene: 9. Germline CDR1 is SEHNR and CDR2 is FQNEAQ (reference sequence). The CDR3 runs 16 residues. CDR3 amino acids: CASSPGRDRVSYEQYF. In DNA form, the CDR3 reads TGTGCCAGCAGCCCAGGTCGGGACAGGGTATCCTACGAGCAGTACTTC. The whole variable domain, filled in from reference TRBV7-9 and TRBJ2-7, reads DTGVSQNPRHKITKRGQNVTFRCDPISEHNRLYWYRQTLGQGPEFLTYFQNEAQLEKSRLLSDRFSAERPKGSFSTLEIQRTEQGDSAMYLCASSPGRDRVSYEQYFGPGTRLTVT.

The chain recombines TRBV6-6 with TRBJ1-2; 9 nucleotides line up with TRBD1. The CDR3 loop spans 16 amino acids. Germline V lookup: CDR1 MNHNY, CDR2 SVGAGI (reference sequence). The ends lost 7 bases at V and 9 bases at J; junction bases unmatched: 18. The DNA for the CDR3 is TGTGCCAGCACCTTCCAGGGGGGGACAGGGACTGTGAGCTACACCTTC. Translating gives CASTFQGGTGTVSYTF.

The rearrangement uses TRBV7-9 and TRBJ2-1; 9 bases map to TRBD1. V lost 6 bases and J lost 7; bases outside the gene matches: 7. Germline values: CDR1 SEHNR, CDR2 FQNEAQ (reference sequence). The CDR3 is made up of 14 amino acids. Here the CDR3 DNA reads TGTGCCAGCAGAAAACAGGGGGCGGGAAATGAGCAGTTCTTC. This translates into CASRKQGAGNEQFF.

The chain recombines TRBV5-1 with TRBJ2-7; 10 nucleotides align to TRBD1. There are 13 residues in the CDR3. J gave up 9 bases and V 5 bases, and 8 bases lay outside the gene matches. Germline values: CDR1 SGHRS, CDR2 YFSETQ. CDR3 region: CASRSGTGARQYF. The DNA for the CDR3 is TGCGCCAGCAGGTCCGGGACAGGGGCGAGGCAGTACTTC. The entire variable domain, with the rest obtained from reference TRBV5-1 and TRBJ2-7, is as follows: KAGVTQTPRYLIKTRGQQVTLSCSPISGHRSVSWYQQTPGQGLQFLFEYFSETQRNKGNFPGRFSGRQFSNSRSEMNVSTLELGDSALYLCASRSGTGARQYFGPGTRLTVT.

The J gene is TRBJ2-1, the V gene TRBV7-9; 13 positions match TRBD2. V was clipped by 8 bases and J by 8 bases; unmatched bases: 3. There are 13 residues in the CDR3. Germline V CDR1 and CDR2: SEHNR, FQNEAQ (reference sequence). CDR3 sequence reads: CASRTSGGHEQFF. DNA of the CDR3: TGTGCCAGCCGGACTAGCGGGGGCCATGAGCAGTTCTTC.

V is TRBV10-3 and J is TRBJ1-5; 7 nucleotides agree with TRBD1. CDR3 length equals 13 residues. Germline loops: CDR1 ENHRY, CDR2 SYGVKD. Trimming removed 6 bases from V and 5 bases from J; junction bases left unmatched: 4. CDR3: CAISDRADQPQHF. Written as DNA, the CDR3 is TGTGCCATCAGCGACAGGGCGGATCAGCCCCAGCATTTT.

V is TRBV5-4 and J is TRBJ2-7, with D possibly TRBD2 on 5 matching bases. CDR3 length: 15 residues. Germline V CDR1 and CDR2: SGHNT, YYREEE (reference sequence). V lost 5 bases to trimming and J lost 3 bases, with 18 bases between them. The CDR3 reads CASSLLVRTFYEQYF. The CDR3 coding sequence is TGTGCCAGCAGTCTGCTAGTAAGGACTTTCTACGAGCAGTACTTC.

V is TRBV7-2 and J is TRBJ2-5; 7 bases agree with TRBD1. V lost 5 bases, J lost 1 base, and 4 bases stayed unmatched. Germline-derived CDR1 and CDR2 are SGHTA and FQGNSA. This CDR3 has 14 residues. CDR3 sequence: CASSVDRVQETQYF. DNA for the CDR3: TGTGCCAGCAGCGTAGACAGGGTCCAAGAGACCCAGTACTTC.